Following are 29 T cell receptor beta chains from one sample sequenced in a study of blood T cell repertoires in COVID-19. Generated by immunoSEQ multiplex PCR, the TCRdb table keeps only in-frame clones and is missing some. The repertoire holds 200,000 to 300,000 clones, with 92% as singletons. Source material: peripheral blood. These receptors were obtained from a man aged 30 to 39 with COVID-19, enrolled during active disease.

The V call is TRBV10-3, the J call TRBJ2-3; 8 positions agree with TRBD1. Germline CDR1 ENHRY, CDR2 SYGVKD. J was trimmed by 3 bases and V by 2 bases; bases with no gene match: 1. This CDR3 is built from 14 residues. The DNA of the CDR3 is TGTGCCATCAGTGAGGGGACAGGAACAGATACGCAGTATTTT. This gives the protein CAISEGTGTDTQYF.

The V and J genes are TRBV7-9 and TRBJ1-5; the match to TRBD1 covers 10 bases. V lost 5 bases and J lost 6; bases outside the gene matches: 7. The CDR3 is 15 amino acids. Germline loops: CDR1 SEHNR, CDR2 FQNEAQ (reference sequence). CDR3 residues: CASSQGQGEAQPQHF. The DNA of the CDR3 is TGTGCCAGCAGCCAAGGACAGGGGGAGGCTCAGCCCCAGCATTTT.

The chain recombines TRBV2 with TRBJ1-1; no reliable D call. This CDR3 spans 15 amino acids. Germline assignment: CDR1 SNHLY and CDR2 FYNNEI. V was pared by 0 bases and J by 4 bases, with 12 bases between. The CDR3 loop is CASSEATGWSTEAFF. In DNA, the CDR3 is TGTGCCAGCAGTGAAGCAACGGGGTGGAGCACTGAAGCTTTCTTT. The full variable domain, completed using reference TRBV2 and TRBJ1-1, is EPEVTQTPSHQVTQMGQEVILRCVPISNHLYFYWYRQILGQKVEFLVSFYNNEISEKSEIFDDQFSVERPDGSNFTLKIRSTKLEDSAMYFCASSEATGWSTEAFFGQGTRLTVV.

This chain connects TRBV5-1 to TRBJ2-1; a weak D match, TRBD2 (6 bases). Deletions cut 7 bases from V and 7 bases from J, with 18 bases between. The CDR3 has 14 amino acids. Germline values: CDR1 SGHRS, CDR2 YFSETQ. CDR3 in amino acids: CASRVTLGGNEQFF. CDR3 bases: TGCGCCAGCCGTGTTACGTTGGGGGGTAATGAGCAGTTCTTC. Based on the CDR3 plus reference TRBV5-1 and TRBJ2-1, the full variable domain is KAGVTQTPRYLIKTRGQQVTLSCSPISGHRSVSWYQQTPGQGLQFLFEYFSETQRNKGNFPGRFSGRQFSNSRSEMNVSTLELGDSALYLCASRVTLGGNEQFFGPGTRLTVL.

The chain links TRBV11-2 to TRBJ2-5, with a possible D match to TRBD2 (6 bases). The germline CDR1 and CDR2 sequences are SGHAT and FQNNGV. The ends were cut back, 5 bases at V and 5 bases at J, with 15 bases in the middle. The CDR3 is 14 residues long. The DNA for the CDR3 is TGTGCCAGCAGCGAAGTGGCGGGGCCGGAGACCCAGTACTTC. This sequence encodes CASSEVAGPETQYF.

V and J are TRBV7-2 and TRBJ2-7, with D maybe TRBD2 (5 bases). The V and J ends lost 4 bases and 6 bases respectively, with 13 bases between them. Germline lookup yields CDR1 SGHTA and CDR2 FQGNSA. The CDR3 is 13 residues long. The CDR3 DNA sequence: TGTGCCAGCAGCTCATACAGACGGGGCGAGCAGTACTTC. This codes for CASSSYRRGEQYF.

The genes are TRBV13 and TRBJ1-1; possible D gene TRBD1, 6 bases. V was cut by 2 bases and J by 7 bases, with 11 bases left in between. The CDR3 has 13 residues. Germline CDR1 reads PRHDT; CDR2 reads FYEKMQ (reference sequence). CDR3 region: CASSLNRAGEAFF. As DNA, the CDR3 is TGTGCCAGCAGCTTAAACAGGGCCGGTGAAGCTTTCTTT.

The chain uses TRBV11-2 and TRBJ2-5, with 8 bases aligning to TRBD2. This CDR3 has 17 amino acids. Germline CDR1 SGHAT, CDR2 FQNNGV. The V and J ends lost 1 base and 4 bases, in that order; junction bases with no gene match: 11. In DNA, the CDR3 is TGTGCCAGCAGCTTAGGGGTTACTAGCGGTCTGCCAGAGACCCAGTACTTC. Translated, it gives CASSLGVTSGLPETQYF.

The rearrangement links TRBV28 to TRBJ1-1; D is ambiguous. CDR3 length: 15 residues. Germline values: CDR1 MDHEN, CDR2 SYDVKM. V shed 2 bases and J shed 0 bases, with 10 bases lying between them. The CDR3 is CASSLGEQLNTEAFF. The CDR3 coding sequence is TGTGCCAGCAGTTTAGGTGAACAGTTGAACACTGAAGCTTTCTTT.

This chain connects TRBV15 to TRBJ2-3; D unclear. Germline CDR1 LNHNV, CDR2 YYDKDF (reference sequence). This CDR3 contains 15 residues. V lost 3 bases and J lost 0, with 10 bases in between. This CDR3 reads CATSRVALSTDTQYF. CDR3 in DNA: TGTGCCACCAGCAGGGTGGCTCTTAGCACAGATACGCAGTATTTT. Variable domain in full (rest from reference TRBV15 and TRBJ2-3): DAMVIQNPRYQVTQFGKPVTLSCSQTLNHNVMYWYQQKSSQAPKLLFHYYDKDFNNEADTPDNFQSRRPNTSFCFLDIRSPGLGDTAMYLCATSRVALSTDTQYFGPGTRLTVL.

The V gene is TRBV2, the J gene TRBJ1-2, with 7 bases matching TRBD1. CDR3 length equals 13 residues. The germline V gene has CDR1 SNHLY and CDR2 FYNNEI. Losses at the gene ends were 8 bases for V and 0 bases for J; bases not matched to a gene: 3. For the CDR3, the DNA is TGTGCCAGCCGGACAGGTCCTAACTATGGCTACACCTTC. Its translation is CASRTGPNYGYTF.

The J gene is TRBJ1-2, the V gene TRBV19, with 7 bases that match TRBD1. V lost 5 bases to trimming and J lost 4 bases; unmatched junction nucleotides: 7. The CDR3 length is 14 residues. In germline, CDR1 is LNHDA, CDR2 SQIVND (reference sequence). The CDR3 nucleotides are TGTGCCAGTAGTGTATGGACAGGCAGCTATGGCTACACCTTC. It encodes CASSVWTGSYGYTF.

This clone was seen just once. The chain uses TRBV25-1 and TRBJ2-1; 10 bases align to TRBD2. V lost 0 bases, J lost 7 bases, and 6 bases stayed unmatched. The CDR3 spans 16 residues. Germline V gene data show CDR1 as MGHDK and CDR2 as SYGVNS. The CDR3 here is CASSEYRLAGVNEQFF. CDR3 nucleotides: TGTGCCAGCAGTGAATACAGGCTAGCGGGGGTTAATGAGCAGTTCTTC.

V usage is TRBV3-1 (or the pseudogene TRBV3-2) and J usage is TRBJ2-7; D not certain. Germline-derived CDR1 and CDR2 are LGHDT and YNNKEL (reference sequence). This CDR3 has 12 amino acids. Deletions cut 0 bases from V and 6 bases from J, with 6 bases between. The CDR3 DNA follows: TGTGCCAGCAGCCAAGAGACTGGCGAGCAGTACTTC. Protein product: CASSQETGEQYF.

As for this clone: The junction does not match germline at one end; this may be a read error. The rearrangement joins TRBV28 to TRBJ2-5; 9 bases align to TRBD1. CDR3 size: 16 residues. Germline V gene data show CDR1 as MDHEN and CDR2 as SYDVKM. CDR3 region: CASCLFSGTGTQTQYF. CDR3 in DNA: TGTGCCAGCTGTTTATTCTCCGGGACAGGGACCCAGACCCAGTACTTC.

The genes are TRBV5-4 and TRBJ1-6; a weak D match, TRBD1 (6 bases). Germline CDR1 reads SGHNT; CDR2 reads YYREEE (reference sequence). The CDR3 runs 15 residues. Trimming shortened V by 3 bases and J by 7 bases, and 14 bases separated the two germline ends. The CDR3 here is CASSSNRERNSPLHF. The CDR3 bases are TGTGCCAGCAGCTCAAACAGGGAACGGAATTCACCCCTCCACTTT.

The rearrangement joins TRBV9 to TRBJ2-3; 14 positions match TRBD2. The junction had 9 bases not matched to a gene; V was cut back by 5 bases and J by 4 bases. The V gene's germline CDR1 is SGDLS and CDR2 YYNGEE. This CDR3 spans 17 amino acids. This CDR3 is CASSRLAGGLGADTQYF. CDR3 nucleotides: TGTGCCAGCAGTCGACTAGCGGGGGGGCTAGGAGCAGATACGCAGTATTTT. The entire variable domain, with the rest obtained from reference TRBV9 and TRBJ2-3, is as follows: DSGVTQTPKHLITATGQRVTLRCSPRSGDLSVYWYQQSLDQGLQFLIQYYNGEERAKGNILERFSAQQFPDLHSELNLSSLELGDSALYFCASSRLAGGLGADTQYFGPGTRLTVL.

The rearrangement joins TRBV7-3 to TRBJ2-5; 11 bases are a match to TRBD2. The CDR3 covers 15 residues. The J segment lost 10 bases and the V segment lost 4 bases, leaving 11 bases of the junction unmatched. Germline V lookup: CDR1 SGHTA, CDR2 FQGTGA. Here the CDR3 reads CASSSSGGTSQVQYF. For the CDR3, the DNA is TGTGCCAGCAGCTCTAGCGGGGGGACCTCCCAGGTCCAGTACTTC.

The chain joins TRBV24-1 to TRBJ2-3, with D uncertain. CDR3 size: 13 residues. In germline, CDR1 is KGHDR, CDR2 SFDVKD. The ends were cut back, 2 bases at V and 0 bases at J, with 2 bases in the middle. The CDR3 loop reads CATSDSSTDTQYF. DNA for the CDR3: TGTGCCACCAGTGATTCTAGCACAGATACGCAGTATTTT.

V and J are TRBV11-1 and TRBJ2-4; D may be TRBD2 (6 bases). V was shortened by 5 bases and J by 7 bases, with 12 bases between the two germline ends. CDR3 length: 13 residues. Germline V gives CDR1 SGHAT, CDR2 FQDESV (reference sequence). CDR3 sequence: CASSLGTYNIQYF. As DNA, the CDR3 is TGTGCCAGCAGCCTTGGGACTTATAACATTCAGTACTTC.

J is TRBJ2-3 and V is TRBV7-3; D gene uncertain. CDR3 length equals 13 residues. Germline CDR1 SGHTA, CDR2 FQGTGA. Trimming stripped 2 bases from V and 4 bases from J, with 7 bases between. CDR3 region: CASSLLTSDTQYF. The CDR3, as DNA: TGTGCCAGCAGCTTATTGACTTCAGATACGCAGTATTTT.

The chain is built from TRBV5-1 and TRBJ1-1; possible D gene TRBD1, 5 bases. V dropped 2 bases and J dropped 5 bases, with 16 bases sitting between them. Germline CDR1 is SGHRS and CDR2 is YFSETQ. The CDR3 totals 15 residues. The CDR3 is CASSLALSTVTEAFF. The CDR3 region has the DNA TGCGCCAGCAGCTTAGCCCTTTCGACAGTAACTGAAGCTTTCTTT.

The chain links TRBV5-1 to TRBJ1-4, with 10 bases aligning to TRBD1. CDR1 and CDR2 from the germline V gene are SGHRS and YFSETQ. Trimming cost V 4 bases and J 0 bases; bases outside gene matches: 12. This CDR3 has 19 amino acids. The CDR3 DNA follows: TGCGCCAGCAGCCCAACCGGGGGACAGGGGTTTGCAACTAATGAAAAACTGTTTTTT. This gives the protein CASSPTGGQGFATNEKLFF.

The rearrangement links TRBV11-1 to TRBJ2-1; D gene uncertain. The CDR3 length is 14 residues. CDR1 and CDR2 (germline): SGHAT, FQDESV (reference sequence). V shed 1 base and J shed 4 bases, with 8 bases lying between them. In nucleotides, the CDR3 is TGTGCCAGCAGCTTAGTGTTAGTTTACAATGAGCAGTTCTTC. Encoded protein: CASSLVLVYNEQFF.

The V call is TRBV6-6, the J call TRBJ2-2; a weak D match, TRBD1 (6 bases). This CDR3 comprises 13 residues. With 11 bases removed from V and 6 bases from J, the gap between germline ends came to 16 bases. CDR1 is MNHNY and CDR2 is SVGAGI in the germline V gene (reference sequence). DNA for the CDR3: TGTGCCGGCTCTGAGGGGGTTTCCGGGGAGCTGTTTTTT. Its protein product is CAGSEGVSGELFF.

The V call is TRBV19, the J call TRBJ2-1; 7 nucleotides line up with TRBD1. The CDR3 length is 14 residues. The germline CDR1 and CDR2 sequences are LNHDA and SQIVND (reference sequence). With 5 bases clipped from V and 8 bases from J, the junction kept 9 bases outside the gene matches. Written as DNA, the CDR3 is TGTGCCAGTAGTCCCGGGACAGTTAATCATGAGCAGTTCTTC. Translation gives CASSPGTVNHEQFF.

The CDR3 region has the DNA TGTGCCAGCAGACCTCAGGGGAGACCTACGCAGTATTTT. Translated, it gives CASRPQGRPTQYF. This chain uses TRBV6-5 with TRBJ2-3, with D tentatively TRBD1 (6 bases). Trimming removed 6 bases from V and 8 bases from J, with 15 bases in between. This CDR3 contains 13 residues. The V gene's germline CDR1 is MNHEY and CDR2 SVGAGI.

The chain couples TRBV6-5 to TRBJ1-5; tentatively, D is TRBD1 (5 bases). Germline V gives CDR1 MNHEY, CDR2 SVGAGI. The CDR3 runs to 15 residues. V dropped 5 bases and J dropped 2 bases, with 13 bases sitting between them. The CDR3 loop reads CASSIRVLGNQPQHF. The CDR3 DNA reads TGTGCCAGCAGTATCAGGGTGCTTGGCAATCAGCCCCAGCATTTT.

The chain links TRBV5-6 to TRBJ1-6; D call uncertain. The CDR3 has 14 amino acids. CDR1 SGHDT and CDR2 YYEEEE come from the germline V gene. With 7 bases removed from V and 0 bases from J, the gap between germline ends came to 8 bases. Written as DNA, the CDR3 is TGTGCCAGCTGCGGAAGCTCCTATAATTCACCCCTCCACTTT. Translated: CASCGSSYNSPLHF.